Listed below are T cell receptor beta chains from one sample, sequenced in a study of T cell responses to AZD1222 COVID-19 vaccine. Assay used: immunoSEQ multiplex PCR; TCRdb lists only in-frame clones, some missing. Of tens of thousands of clones listed, around 89% are singletons. This specimen consisted of peripheral blood, obtained 28 days after the second dose of the MenACWY control vaccine. The receptors originated from an adult who received the MenACWY meningococcal vaccine as a control. The CDR3 runs from the conserved cysteine through the conserved F or W. D genes are given only for firm matches. Where a row states a size, it is once, few, many or the class of an expanded clone; other rows omit it.

J gene	D gene	clone size	V gene	CDR3 protein	CDR3 DNA
TRBJ1-2	.	.	TRBV12-3/TRBV12-4	CASSPINYGYTF	TGTGCCAGCAGCCCCATTAACTATGGCTACACCTTC
TRBJ2-1	TRBD1	.	TRBV7-2	CASSLRGTGYDEQFF	TGTGCCAGCAGCTTAAGGGGGACAGGTTATGATGAGCAGTTCTTC
TRBJ1-2	TRBD1	.	TRBV28	CASSPSGGKRGYTF	TGTGCCAGCAGTCCGTCAGGGGGAAAGAGAGGCTACACCTTC
TRBJ1-1	TRBD1	.	TRBV29-1	CSVARTGPLNTEAFF	TGCAGCGTTGCGAGGACAGGGCCTTTGAACACTGAAGCTTTCTTT
TRBJ1-2	TRBD1	.	TRBV6-1	CASSEATGTIYGYTF	TGTGCCAGCAGTGAAGCGACAGGGACAATATATGGCTACACCTTC
TRBJ2-3	TRBD2	.	TRBV7-2	CASSFGGGLGTDTQYF	TGTGCCAGCAGCTTTGGGGGGGGGTTAGGCACAGATACGCAGTATTTT
TRBJ2-5	TRBD2	.	TRBV7-2	CASSLNGGARETQYF	TGTGCCAGCAGCTTGAACGGGGGGGCTAGGGAGACCCAGTACTTC
TRBJ1-6	TRBD1	.	TRBV6-5	CASSYGDRISPLHF	TGTGCCAGCAGTTACGGGGACAGGATTTCACCCCTCCACTTT
TRBJ1-1	.	.	TRBV19	CASSVFEGTEAFF	TGTGCCAGTAGTGTTTTCGAGGGAACTGAAGCTTTCTTT
TRBJ1-1	TRBD1	.	TRBV27	CASSLTGGTEAFF	TGTGCCAGCAGCCTAACAGGGGGCACTGAAGCTTTCTTT
TRBJ1-6	TRBD1	.	TRBV2	CASSRGQRNSPLHF	TGTGCCAGCAGTAGGGGGCAGCGTAATTCACCCCTCCACTTT
TRBJ2-7	.	once	TRBV6-1	CASSEWGTSPYEQYF	TGTGCCAGCAGTGAATGGGGGACGTCCCCCTACGAGCAGTACTTC
TRBJ1-1	.	.	TRBV7-2	CASSLGLVEAFF	TGTGCCAGCAGCTTAGGACTGGTTGAAGCTTTCTTT
TRBJ1-2	.	.	TRBV4-2	CASRSSPAGTSGYTF	TGTGCCAGCAGATCCTCCCCGGCGGGGACTTCTGGCTACACCTTC
TRBJ2-7	.	.	TRBV12-3/TRBV12-4	CASSGEHEQYF	TGTGCCAGCTCAGGGGAACACGAGCAGTACTTC
TRBJ1-1	.	.	TRBV11-1	CASSSGTVNTEAFF	TGTGCCAGCAGCTCCGGGACGGTGAACACTGAAGCTTTCTTT
TRBJ1-1	.	many	TRBV28	CASSFVTRAEAFF	TGTGCCAGCAGTTTTGTGACCAGGGCTGAAGCTTTCTTT
TRBJ2-5	TRBD2	.	TRBV5-1	CASSPSFLRGGQETQYF	TGCGCCAGCAGCCCCTCGTTTTTGCGGGGGGGCCAAGAGACCCAGTACTTC
TRBJ1-3	.	few	TRBV4-1	CASSTPLDNSGNTIYF	TGCGCCAGCAGCACCCCCTTAGATAACTCTGGAAACACCATATATTTT